The sequence of this T cell receptor (beta chain) was determined in a study of blood T cell repertoires in COVID-19. All enrollees were roughly 18 to 89 years old and from roughly 26 US areas. Clinical histories supplied by participants themselves formed the basis of cohort assignment. Assay used: immunoSEQ multiplex PCR; TCRdb lists only in-frame clones, some missing. This table holds about 220,000 clones, 82% found once. The CDR3 is made up of 13 amino acids. This clone came up once. The clonotype comes from a woman aged 55-70 years who had recovered from COVID-19. Sequenced material: PBMCs or T cells enriched from blood (not recorded which). The rearrangement links TRBV21-1 to TRBJ2-1; the D call TRBD1 from the table was never checked on the DNA. TRBV21-1 is given as a pseudogene. CDR3 region: CASSKASRSEQFF. As DNA, the CDR3 is TGTGCCAGCAGCAAAGCCAGTCGCAGTGAGCAGTTCTTC.